These T cell receptor beta chains were read from a single sample in a study of cytomegalovirus exposure and HLA in healthy donors. Data came from immunoSEQ multiplex PCR; TCRdb stores just in-frame clones and leaves some out. The sample contains roughly 100,000 clones, about four fifths of which appear only once. The sample was PBMCs. Receptors were obtained from a man aged 35-49 years in good health and CMV-seronegative. CDR3s include the opening cysteine and the closing phenylalanine or tryptophan. D genes are given only for firm matches. Clone size, where shown, is once, few, many, or a class for clones that have expanded.

cdr3_length clone_size d_call j_call v_call cdr3_nt cdr3_aa
14 - TRBD1 TRBJ1-6 TRBV9 TGTGCCAGCAGCGAGGGACAGGAGTTGGAGGCCCTCCACTTT CASSEGQELEALHF
15 - TRBD2 TRBJ2-5 TRBV6-1 TGTGCCAGCATGCTACTAGCGGGAGGAGGAGAGACCCAGTACTTC CASMLLAGGGETQYF
13 - - TRBJ1-2 TRBV6-1 TGTGCCAGCAGTTTGCGGGAACCCTATGGCTACACCTTC CASSLREPYGYTF
13 - - TRBJ2-3 TRBV29-1 TGCAGCGACCGGGGACATAGCACAGATACGCAGTATTTT CSDRGHSTDTQYF
14 - - TRBJ2-3 TRBV6-5 TGTGCCAGCAGTTACAGGCAGGGCACTGATACGCAGTATTTT CASSYRQGTDTQYF
13 - - TRBJ2-1 TRBV7-9 TGTTCCAGCAGCCATAGTGGTCGCTATGAGCAGTTCTTC CSSSHSGRYEQFF
13 few - TRBJ1-6 TRBV19 TGTGCCAGCGAGGGTACCTATAATTCACCCCTCCACTTT CASEGTYNSPLHF
13 once TRBD1 TRBJ2-7 TRBV5-1 TGCGCCAGCATGCTAAGGACAGGAGACGAGCAGTACTTC CASMLRTGDEQYF
14 - TRBD2 TRBJ2-5 TRBV4-1 TGCGCCAGCAGCCAAGGGGAGGGCGCAGAGACCCAGTACTTC CASSQGEGAETQYF
16 few TRBD2 TRBJ2-1 TRBV6-1 TGTGCCAGCAGTGAATTTGGGGCGGGAGGCTACAATGAGCAGTTCTTC CASSEFGAGGYNEQFF
14 - - TRBJ1-3 TRBV5-1 TGCGCCAGCAGCTTGGCGGGATTCTTGGACACCATATATTTT CASSLAGFLDTIYF